A single T cell receptor (beta chain) is shown here with its context. The record originates from a study of blood T cell repertoires in COVID-19. Study as a whole: The samples span acute and convalescent COVID-19 from the United States, Italy and Spain. From T cells, B-cell-depleted T cells, or PBMCs came the material, which was cDNA or gDNA.

The CDR3 loop spans 14 amino acids. Germline values: CDR1 SNHLY, CDR2 FYNNEI. The V gene lost 6 bases and the J gene lost 7 bases, with 16 bases spanning the gap. TCRdb's copy holds only in-frame clones and misses some; the assay was immunoSEQ multiplex PCR. Here the sample spans under 400,000 clones, approximately 89% being singletons. This sequence joins TRBV2 and TRBJ2-4, with D possibly matching TRBD1 (5 bases). The specimen sequenced was peripheral blood. The receptor was isolated from a woman aged 30 to 39 with COVID-19, enrolled during active disease. CDR3 loop: CASRSPQGLNIQYF. DNA of the CDR3: TGTGCCAGCAGGTCCCCGCAGGGCTTGAACATTCAGTACTTC.